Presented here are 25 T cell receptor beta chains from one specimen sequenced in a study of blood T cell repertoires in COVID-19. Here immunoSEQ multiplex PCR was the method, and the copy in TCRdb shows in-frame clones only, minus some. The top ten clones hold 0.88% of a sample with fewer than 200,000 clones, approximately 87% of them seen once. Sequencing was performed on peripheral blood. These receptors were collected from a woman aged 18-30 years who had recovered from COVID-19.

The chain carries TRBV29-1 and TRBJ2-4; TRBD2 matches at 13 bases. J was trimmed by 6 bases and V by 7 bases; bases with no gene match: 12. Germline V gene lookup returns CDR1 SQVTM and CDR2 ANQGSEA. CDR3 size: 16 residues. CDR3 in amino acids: CSAEIPGLAGINIQYF. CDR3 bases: TGCAGCGCCGAAATCCCGGGACTAGCGGGGATAAACATTCAGTACTTC. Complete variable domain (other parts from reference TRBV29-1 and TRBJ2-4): SAVISQKPSRDICQRGTSLTIQCQVDSQVTMMFWYRQQPGQSLTLIATANQGSEATYESGFVIDKFPISRPNLTFSTLTVSNMSPEDSSIYLCSAEIPGLAGINIQYFGAGTRLSVL.

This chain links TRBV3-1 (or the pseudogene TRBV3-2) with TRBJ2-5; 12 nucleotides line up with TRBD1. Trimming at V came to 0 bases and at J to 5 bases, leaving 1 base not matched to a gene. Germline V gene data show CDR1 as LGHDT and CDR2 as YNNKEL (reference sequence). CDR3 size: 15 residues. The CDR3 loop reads CASSQEGTGGETQYF. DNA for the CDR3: TGTGCCAGCAGCCAAGAGGGGACAGGGGGCGAGACCCAGTACTTC.

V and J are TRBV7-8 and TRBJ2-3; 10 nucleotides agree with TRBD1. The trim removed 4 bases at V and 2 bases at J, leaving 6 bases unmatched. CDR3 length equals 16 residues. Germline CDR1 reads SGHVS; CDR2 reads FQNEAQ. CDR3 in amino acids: CASSSGTGANTDTQYF. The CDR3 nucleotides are TGTGCCAGCAGCTCGGGGACAGGGGCTAACACAGATACGCAGTATTTT.

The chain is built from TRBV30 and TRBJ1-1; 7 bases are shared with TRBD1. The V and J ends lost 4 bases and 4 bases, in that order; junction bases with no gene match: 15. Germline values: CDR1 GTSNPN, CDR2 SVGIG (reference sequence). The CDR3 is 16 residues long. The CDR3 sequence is CAWTPALSGGLTEAFF. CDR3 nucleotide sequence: TGTGCCTGGACCCCGGCCCTCTCAGGGGGGCTCACTGAAGCTTTCTTT.

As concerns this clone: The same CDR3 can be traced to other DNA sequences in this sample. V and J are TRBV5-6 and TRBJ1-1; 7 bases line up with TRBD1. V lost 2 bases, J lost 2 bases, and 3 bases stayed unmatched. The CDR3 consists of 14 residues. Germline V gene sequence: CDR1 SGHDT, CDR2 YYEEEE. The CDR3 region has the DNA TGTGCCAGCAGCTTAGGGGGCCTTAACACTGAAGCTTTCTTT. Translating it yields CASSLGGLNTEAFF.

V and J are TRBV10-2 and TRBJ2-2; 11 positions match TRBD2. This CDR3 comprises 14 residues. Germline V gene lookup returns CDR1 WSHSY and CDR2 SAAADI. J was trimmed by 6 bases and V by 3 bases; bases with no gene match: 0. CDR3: CASSELAGAGELFF. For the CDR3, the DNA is TGCGCCAGCAGTGAACTAGCGGGGGCCGGGGAGCTGTTTTTT.

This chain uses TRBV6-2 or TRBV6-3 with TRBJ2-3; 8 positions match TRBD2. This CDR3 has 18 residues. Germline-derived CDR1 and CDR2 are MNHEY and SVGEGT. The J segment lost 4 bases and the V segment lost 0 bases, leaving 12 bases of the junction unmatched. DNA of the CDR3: TGTGCCAGCAGTTACTCAATGTCGAGCGGGAGCTTTGCAGATACGCAGTATTTT. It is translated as CASSYSMSSGSFADTQYF.

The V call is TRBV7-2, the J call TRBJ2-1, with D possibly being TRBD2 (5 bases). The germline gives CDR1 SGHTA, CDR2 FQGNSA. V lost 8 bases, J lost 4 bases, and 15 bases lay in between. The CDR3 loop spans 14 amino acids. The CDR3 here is CASADFGEYNEQFF. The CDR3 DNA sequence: TGTGCCAGCGCCGATTTTGGGGAGTACAATGAGCAGTTCTTC.

The CDR3 loop reads CASSRGAPTGRRNTIYF. Written as DNA, the CDR3 is TGCGCCAGCAGCCGCGGCGCCCCGACAGGGAGGCGAAACACCATATATTTT. This chain links TRBV4-1 with TRBJ1-3, with TRBD1 identical over 7 bases. In germline, CDR1 is MGHRA, CDR2 YSYEKL. The ends lost 4 bases at V and 5 bases at J; junction bases unmatched: 14. This CDR3 spans 17 amino acids.

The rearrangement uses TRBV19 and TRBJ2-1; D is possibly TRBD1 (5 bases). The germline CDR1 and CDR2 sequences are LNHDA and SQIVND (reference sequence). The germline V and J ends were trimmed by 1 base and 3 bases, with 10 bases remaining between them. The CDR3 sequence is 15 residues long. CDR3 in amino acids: CASSIGGRSYNEQFF. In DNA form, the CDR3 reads TGTGCCAGTAGTATAGGGGGCAGGAGCTACAATGAGCAGTTCTTC.

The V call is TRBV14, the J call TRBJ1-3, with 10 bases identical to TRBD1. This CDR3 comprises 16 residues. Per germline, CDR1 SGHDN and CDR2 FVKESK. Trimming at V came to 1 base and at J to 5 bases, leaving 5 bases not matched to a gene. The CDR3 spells CASSQGDRGQRNTIYF. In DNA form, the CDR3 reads TGTGCCAGCAGCCAAGGCGACAGGGGGCAAAGAAACACCATATATTTT.

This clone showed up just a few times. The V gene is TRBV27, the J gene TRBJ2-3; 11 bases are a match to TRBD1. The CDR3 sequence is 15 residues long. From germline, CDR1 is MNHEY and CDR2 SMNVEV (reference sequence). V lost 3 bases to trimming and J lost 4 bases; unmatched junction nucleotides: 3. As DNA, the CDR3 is TGTGCCAGCAGTTTTAGGACAGGGGGCTCAGATACGCAGTATTTT. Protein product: CASSFRTGGSDTQYF.

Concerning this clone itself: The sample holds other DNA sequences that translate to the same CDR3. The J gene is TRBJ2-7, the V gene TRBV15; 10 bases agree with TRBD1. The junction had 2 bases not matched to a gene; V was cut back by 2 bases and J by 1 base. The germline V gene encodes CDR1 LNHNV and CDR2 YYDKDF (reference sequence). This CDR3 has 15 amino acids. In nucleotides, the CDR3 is TGTGCCACCAGCAGAACGGGACAGGGGTCCTACGAGCAGTACTTC. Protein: CATSRTGQGSYEQYF.

CDR3 DNA: TGTGCCAGCAGCCAAGACAGGGGCGGTAGGGGCATTCAGTACTTC. Amino acid sequence: CASSQDRGGRGIQYF. This chain links TRBV14 with TRBJ2-4, with D maybe TRBD1 (6 bases). CDR1 is SGHDN, CDR2 FVKESK, per germline. Trimming left V 0 bases short and J 9 bases short, with 15 bases between. CDR3 size: 15 residues.

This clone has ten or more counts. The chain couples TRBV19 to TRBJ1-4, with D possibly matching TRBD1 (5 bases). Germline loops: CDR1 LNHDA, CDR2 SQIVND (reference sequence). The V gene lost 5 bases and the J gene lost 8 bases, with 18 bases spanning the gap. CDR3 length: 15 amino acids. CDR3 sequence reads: CASSVTGHQYEKLFF. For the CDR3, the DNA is TGTGCCAGTAGTGTAACAGGACACCAATACGAAAAACTGTTTTTT.

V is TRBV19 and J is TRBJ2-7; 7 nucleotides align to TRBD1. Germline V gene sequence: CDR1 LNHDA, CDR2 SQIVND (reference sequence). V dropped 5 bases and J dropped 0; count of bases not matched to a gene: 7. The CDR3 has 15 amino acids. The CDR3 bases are TGTGCCAGTAGTCGTGGGGACAGTAGCTCCTACGAGCAGTACTTC. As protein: CASSRGDSSSYEQYF.

The CDR3 coding sequence is TGTGCCAGCAGCGCGGACCGGACAGGGACCTATAATTCACCCCTCCACTTT. Its translation: CASSADRTGTYNSPLHF. This rearrangement joins TRBV9 to TRBJ1-6; TRBD1 matches at 8 bases. Per germline, CDR1 SGDLS and CDR2 YYNGEE. This CDR3 has 17 residues. With 3 bases clipped from V and 2 bases from J, the junction kept 7 bases outside the gene matches. Full variable domain (outside the CDR3, taken from reference TRBV9 and TRBJ1-6): DSGVTQTPKHLITATGQRVTLRCSPRSGDLSVYWYQQSLDQGLQFLIQYYNGEERAKGNILERFSAQQFPDLHSELNLSSLELGDSALYFCASSADRTGTYNSPLHFGNGTRLTVT.

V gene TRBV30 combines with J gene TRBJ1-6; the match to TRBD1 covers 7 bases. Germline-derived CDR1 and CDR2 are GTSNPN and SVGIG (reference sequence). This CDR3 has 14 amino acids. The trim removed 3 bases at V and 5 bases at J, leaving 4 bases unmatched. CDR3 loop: CAWRPGQNNSPLHF. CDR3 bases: TGTGCCTGGAGGCCGGGACAGAATAATTCACCCCTCCACTTT.

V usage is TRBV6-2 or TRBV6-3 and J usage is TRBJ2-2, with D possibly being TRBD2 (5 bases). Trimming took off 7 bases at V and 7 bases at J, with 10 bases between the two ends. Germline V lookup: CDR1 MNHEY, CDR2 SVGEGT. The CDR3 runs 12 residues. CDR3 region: CASTPRGGELFF. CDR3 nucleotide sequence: TGTGCCAGCACCCCCCGGGGCGGGGAGCTGTTTTTT.

CDR3 amino acids: CASSVDRWGTDTQYF. CDR3 coding DNA: TGTGCCAGCAGTGTAGACAGGTGGGGCACAGATACGCAGTATTTT. The chain carries TRBV2 and TRBJ2-3; TRBD1 is a possible D gene (6 bases). CDR3 length: 15 amino acids. V dropped 4 bases and J dropped 1 base, with 12 bases sitting between them. The germline CDR1 and CDR2 sequences are SNHLY and FYNNEI.

The CDR3 here is CASSLELQGISPLHF. The CDR3 DNA reads as TGCGCCAGCAGCTTGGAATTGCAGGGAATTTCACCCCTCCACTTT. V and J are TRBV5-1 and TRBJ1-6, with a tentative D call TRBD1 (5 bases). Germline V gives CDR1 SGHRS, CDR2 YFSETQ. The V end was cut by 0 bases, the J end by 9 bases, with 13 bases between. The CDR3 contains 15 residues. The full variable domain, its missing parts supplied by reference TRBV5-1 and TRBJ1-6, is KAGVTQTPRYLIKTRGQQVTLSCSPISGHRSVSWYQQTPGQGLQFLFEYFSETQRNKGNFPGRFSGRQFSNSRSEMNVSTLELGDSALYLCASSLELQGISPLHFGNGTRLTVT.

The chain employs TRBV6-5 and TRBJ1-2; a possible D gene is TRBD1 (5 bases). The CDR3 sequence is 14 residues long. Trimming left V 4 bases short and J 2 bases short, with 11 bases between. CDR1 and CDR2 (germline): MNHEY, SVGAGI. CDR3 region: CASSWAGENYGYTF. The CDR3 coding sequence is TGTGCCAGCAGTTGGGCGGGGGAGAACTATGGCTACACCTTC.

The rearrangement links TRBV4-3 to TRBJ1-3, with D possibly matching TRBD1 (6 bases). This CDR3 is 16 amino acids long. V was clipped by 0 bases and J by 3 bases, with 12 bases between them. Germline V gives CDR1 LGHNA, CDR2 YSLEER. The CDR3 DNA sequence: TGCGCCAGCAGCCAAGATCGAGGCAGGGGTGGAAACACCATATATTTT. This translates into CASSQDRGRGGNTIYF.

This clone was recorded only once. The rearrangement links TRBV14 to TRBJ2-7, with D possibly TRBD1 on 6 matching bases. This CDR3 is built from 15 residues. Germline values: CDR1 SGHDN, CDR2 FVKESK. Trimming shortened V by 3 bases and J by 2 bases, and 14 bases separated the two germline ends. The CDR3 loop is CASSHGDRRTYEQYF. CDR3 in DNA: TGTGCCAGCAGCCACGGAGACAGGCGTACCTACGAGCAGTACTTC.

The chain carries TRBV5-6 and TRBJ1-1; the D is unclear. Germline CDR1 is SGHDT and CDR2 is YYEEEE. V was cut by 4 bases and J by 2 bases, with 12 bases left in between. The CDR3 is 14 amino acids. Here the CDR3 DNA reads TGTGCCAGCAGCCTAGCGAGGGCAAACACTGAAGCTTTCTTT. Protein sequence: CASSLARANTEAFF.